Below are 27 T cell receptor beta chains sequenced from a single sample in a study of OX40 agonist ivuxolimab in advanced cancers. This table comes from immunoSEQ multiplex PCR, and its TCRdb copy is limited to in-frame clones, with some not included. The sample has fewer than 85,000 clones, roughly 90% seen once; the top ten hold roughly a tenth. This specimen was CD4+ or CD8+ T cells sorted from blood, taken in a trial of the OX40 agonist ivuxolimab. Receptor source: an adult with an advanced solid tumor such as melanoma, head and neck, liver or kidney cancer.

The genes are TRBV9 and TRBJ2-1, with D possibly TRBD2 on 6 matching bases. Germline V gives CDR1 SGDLS, CDR2 YYNGEE. The length of the CDR3 is 15 residues. V was shortened by 2 bases and J by 9 bases, with 18 bases between the two germline ends. The CDR3 nucleotides read TGTGCCAGCAGCGTCCACGGTGAAGGAGGGGCTGAGCAGTTCTTC. Its translation is CASSVHGEGGAEQFF.

The J gene is TRBJ2-7, the V gene TRBV5-4; 7 bases are a match to TRBD2. The CDR3 consists of 15 residues. With 1 base clipped from V and 2 bases from J, the junction kept 6 bases outside the gene matches. Germline V gene lookup returns CDR1 SGHNT and CDR2 YYREEE (reference sequence). The CDR3 protein is CASSLLGGIPYEQYF. DNA for the CDR3: TGTGCCAGCAGCTTGCTCGGGGGGATTCCCTACGAGCAGTACTTC.

The chain uses TRBV4-2 and TRBJ2-1; 8 bases are a match to TRBD2. CDR1 is LGHNA and CDR2 is YNFKEQ in the germline V gene. With 1 base clipped from V and 9 bases from J, the junction kept 11 bases outside the gene matches. The CDR3 sequence is 16 residues long. This CDR3 is CASSQGPGGLRLEQFF. The CDR3 coding sequence is TGTGCCAGCAGCCAAGGTCCGGGGGGGCTTAGGCTTGAGCAGTTCTTC.

V is TRBV25-1 and J is TRBJ2-5; D uncertain. CDR1 is MGHDK, CDR2 SYGVNS, per germline. CDR3 length: 16 residues. Trimming stripped 4 bases from V and 5 bases from J, with 20 bases between. The CDR3 reads CASSGPVRATRETQYF. CDR3 DNA: TGTGCCAGCAGTGGGCCGGTTAGGGCTACAAGGGAGACCCAGTACTTC.

In regard to this clone: One end of the junction is discordant with germline, which a read error may explain. The rearrangement links TRBV2 to TRBJ2-7, with 10 bases lining up with TRBD1. This CDR3 contains 17 residues. Germline V gives CDR1 SNHLY, CDR2 FYNNEI. The CDR3, as DNA: TGTGCCAGCAGCTCGAAATACTCGTACCTACCGGGACAGGGGTCGGACTTC. The encoded protein is CASSSKYSYLPGQGSDF.

This clone was counted once. The J gene is TRBJ2-2, the V gene TRBV2; 10 nucleotides match TRBD1. Trimming removed 3 bases from V and 7 bases from J; junction bases left unmatched: 11. The CDR3 loop spans 17 amino acids. The V gene's germline CDR1 is SNHLY and CDR2 FYNNEI. The CDR3 reads CASSEGADRGRSGELFF. For the CDR3, the DNA is TGTGCCAGCAGTGAGGGGGCCGACAGGGGGCGGAGCGGGGAGCTGTTTTTT.

The V and J genes are TRBV13 and TRBJ1-1, with D perhaps matching TRBD1 (6 bases). The CDR3 has 12 amino acids. The germline V and J ends were trimmed by 6 bases and 10 bases, with 15 bases remaining between them. Germline V gives CDR1 PRHDT, CDR2 FYEKMQ (reference sequence). The CDR3 coding sequence is TGTGCCAGCAGGGTGTCGGGGGGCACAGCTTTCTTT. Translated, it gives CASRVSGGTAFF. Supplemented by reference TRBV13 and TRBJ1-1, the full variable domain reads AAGVIQSPRHLIKEKRETATLKCYPIPRHDTVYWYQQGPGQDPQFLISFYEKMQSDKGSIPDRFSAQQFSDYHSELNMSSLELGDSALYFCASRVSGGTAFFGQGTRLTVV.

This sequence joins TRBV4-1 and TRBJ2-7, with 9 bases lining up with TRBD1. Germline CDR1 MGHRA, CDR2 YSYEKL. Trimming at V came to 2 bases and at J to 5 bases, leaving 7 bases not matched to a gene. CDR3 length: 15 residues. In nucleotides, the CDR3 is TGCGCCAGCAGCCAACCACAGGGGGCTGTCGACGAGCAGTACTTC. Its translation is CASSQPQGAVDEQYF.

Here the CDR3 reads CASSQVRVEVSNQPQHF. CDR3 nucleotides: TGCGCCAGCAGCCAAGTCAGGGTAGAGGTTAGCAATCAGCCCCAGCATTTT. The rearrangement joins TRBV4-1 to TRBJ1-5, with D possibly matching TRBD1 (5 bases). This CDR3 comprises 17 residues. Germline V gives CDR1 MGHRA, CDR2 YSYEKL. The V end was cut by 1 base, the J end by 0 bases, with 13 bases between.

The chain combines TRBV6-1 with TRBJ2-1; D is unresolved. The CDR3 has 11 residues. V lost 3 bases, J lost 9 bases, and 6 bases lay in between. Germline CDR1 MNHNS, CDR2 SASEGT. In nucleotides, the CDR3 is TGTGCCAGCAGTGAGATCGGTGAGCAGTTCTTC. Translating it yields CASSEIGEQFF.

The chain recombines TRBV10-2 with TRBJ2-3, with D unclear. From germline, CDR1 is WSHSY and CDR2 SAAADI. Trimming removed 6 bases at V and 1 base at J, with 11 bases between. The CDR3 consists of 14 residues. The CDR3 spells CASSGSVRTDTQYF. DNA of the CDR3: TGCGCCAGCAGCGGAAGTGTTCGCACAGATACGCAGTATTTT.

A remark on this clone: Different DNA sequences within this sample yield the same CDR3. This sequence joins TRBV7-2 and TRBJ2-7; 7 bases agree with TRBD1. The CDR3 spans 12 residues. V lost 5 bases and J lost 5; bases outside the gene matches: 3. Germline-derived CDR1 and CDR2 are SGHTA and FQGNSA. The CDR3 nucleotides read TGTGCCAGCAGCCCGACAGGGCACGAGCAGTACTTC. Translation gives CASSPTGHEQYF.

CDR3 sequence reads: CASSLAGGLVDTQYF. The CDR3 coding sequence is TGTGCCAGCAGCCTAGCGGGGGGGCTTGTAGATACGCAGTATTTT. The chain is built from TRBV13 and TRBJ2-3; 12 positions match TRBD2. The trim removed 5 bases at V and 5 bases at J, leaving 5 bases unmatched. CDR3 length: 15 residues. Germline V CDR1 and CDR2: PRHDT, FYEKMQ (reference sequence).

This clone was picked up one time. In DNA, the CDR3 is TGTGCCAGCAGCGTCGGACCTCTGGGGGAGGCTTTCTTT. Encoded protein: CASSVGPLGEAFF. This chain connects TRBV7-8 to TRBJ1-1; D is perhaps TRBD1 (5 bases). Germline V gives CDR1 SGHVS, CDR2 FQNEAQ. Deletions cut 5 bases from V and 11 bases from J, with 18 bases between. This CDR3 has 13 residues.

The chain joins TRBV6-1 to TRBJ2-2, with 10 bases aligning to TRBD2. V gave up 2 bases and J gave up 5 bases; unmatched junction bases: 8. This CDR3 spans 17 amino acids. Germline loops: CDR1 MNHNS, CDR2 SASEGT. The CDR3 spells CASSESELAGLTGELFF. CDR3 sequence (DNA): TGTGCCAGCAGTGAATCGGAACTAGCGGGGTTGACCGGGGAGCTGTTTTTT.

The gene calls are TRBV6-6 and TRBJ2-7, with 9 bases fitting TRBD1. CDR1 and CDR2 from the germline V gene are MNHNY and SVGAGI (reference sequence). Losses at the gene ends were 2 bases for V and 3 bases for J; bases not matched to a gene: 5. This CDR3 is built from 15 residues. In DNA, the CDR3 is TGTGCCAGCAGTTACCCCTGGGACAGGGACTACGAGCAGTACTTC. Protein: CASSYPWDRDYEQYF.

V and J are TRBV5-4 and TRBJ2-2; TRBD2 matches at 8 bases. V was pared by 4 bases and J by 2 bases, with 10 bases of the junction left unmatched. The CDR3 contains 17 residues. Per germline, CDR1 SGHNT and CDR2 YYREEE (reference sequence). As DNA, the CDR3 is TGTGCCAGCAGCCTGCGGTGGCGGGGGGTTAACACCGGGGAGCTGTTTTTT. This gives the protein CASSLRWRGVNTGELFF.

The gene calls are TRBV4-3 and TRBJ2-7; D possibly corresponds to TRBD2 (6 bases). Looked up from germline, CDR1 is LGHNA and CDR2 is YSLEER. V dropped 3 bases and J dropped 2 bases, with 17 bases sitting between them. The CDR3 extends over 16 amino acids. CDR3 in amino acids: CASSQQPRGLTYEQYF. As DNA, the CDR3 is TGCGCCAGCAGCCAGCAGCCCCGGGGACTTACCTACGAGCAGTACTTC.

The rearrangement uses TRBV6-1 and TRBJ1-1, with a tentative D call TRBD1 (5 bases). This CDR3 contains 14 residues. Trimming cost V 0 bases and J 6 bases, with 11 bases left between them. Germline V gene data show CDR1 as MNHNS and CDR2 as SASEGT. CDR3 in amino acids: CASSEAWGISEAFF. The DNA of the CDR3 is TGTGCCAGCAGTGAAGCGTGGGGGATTTCTGAAGCTTTCTTT.

Written as DNA, the CDR3 is TGCGCCAGCAGCTTGGCCTTGACAGGGAACTATGGCTACACCTTC. This codes for CASSLALTGNYGYTF. The chain is built from TRBV5-1 and TRBJ1-2; 7 positions match TRBD1. This CDR3 comprises 15 residues. J lost 2 bases, V lost 0 bases, and 4 bases had no gene match. CDR1 and CDR2 from the germline V gene are SGHRS and YFSETQ.

CDR3 residues: CASSYSSEGQAEAFF. The CDR3 coding sequence is TGTGCCAGCAGTTACTCGAGTGAGGGTCAAGCTGAAGCTTTCTTT. V is TRBV6-6 and J is TRBJ1-1; D not resolved. The germline CDR1 and CDR2 sequences are MNHNY and SVGAGI (reference sequence). Trimming took off 0 bases at V and 6 bases at J, with 14 bases between the two ends. The CDR3 is 15 residues long.

This clone was observed a few times. The gene calls are TRBV4-1 and TRBJ1-5; D unresolved. The germline V gene encodes CDR1 MGHRA and CDR2 YSYEKL. This CDR3 has 14 residues. Trimming cost V 1 base and J 1 base, with 5 bases left between them. CDR3 region: CASSQVDSNQPQHF. CDR3 coding DNA: TGCGCCAGCAGCCAAGTCGACAGCAATCAGCCCCAGCATTTT.

V gene TRBV7-6 combines with J gene TRBJ2-5, with 7 positions matching TRBD2. The CDR3 runs to 17 residues. Germline CDR1 is SGHVS and CDR2 is FNYEAQ. Trimming removed 1 base from V and 5 bases from J; junction bases left unmatched: 13. The CDR3 bases are TGTGCCAGCAGCTTAGGGGTCAGTCCCGGGGGGTCTGAGACCCAGTACTTC. This encodes CASSLGVSPGGSETQYF.

The sample holds one count of this clone. The sample contains more than one DNA sequence encoding this CDR3. The gene calls are TRBV27 and TRBJ2-5; no definite D call. CDR1 is MNHEY, CDR2 SMNVEV, per germline (reference sequence). The CDR3 loop spans 11 amino acids. The ends were cut back, 2 bases at V and 4 bases at J, with 2 bases in the middle. The CDR3 here is CASSLGETQYF. CDR3 sequence (DNA): TGTGCCAGCAGTTTAGGAGAGACCCAGTACTTC.

The chain combines TRBV15 with TRBJ2-5; TRBD1 matches 8 bases. The DNA end is a closer match to TRBJ2-7, so the J assignment may be wrong. CDR1 and CDR2 (germline): LNHNV, YYDKDF (reference sequence). The CDR3 loop spans 13 amino acids. CDR3 DNA: TGTGCCACCAGCCTACAGGGGGCCTACGAGCAGTACTTC. Its protein product is CATSLQGAYEQYF.

This sequence joins TRBV27 and TRBJ2-1; TRBD2 agrees at 11 bases. The CDR3 has 15 residues. Germline CDR1 is MNHEY and CDR2 is SMNVEV (reference sequence). V lost 2 bases to trimming and J lost 6 bases; unmatched junction nucleotides: 3. CDR3 amino acids: CASSLLAGGVNEQFF. In DNA form, the CDR3 reads TGTGCCAGCAGTTTACTAGCGGGGGGTGTCAATGAGCAGTTCTTC.

V usage is TRBV7-6 and J usage is TRBJ1-2; TRBD1 matches 8 bases. CDR3 length: 19 residues. V was pared by 1 base and J by 0 bases, with 13 bases of the junction left unmatched. Germline V lookup: CDR1 SGHVS, CDR2 FNYEAQ. CDR3 region: CASSLGYIGQGEANYGYTF. The CDR3 DNA is TGTGCCAGCAGCTTAGGCTATATAGGACAGGGAGAGGCTAACTATGGCTACACCTTC. The full variable domain, its missing parts supplied by reference TRBV7-6 and TRBJ1-2, is GAGVSQSPRYKVTKRGQDVALRCDPISGHVSLYWYRQALGQGPEFLTYFNYEAQQDKSGLPNDRFSAERPEGSISTLTIQRTEQRDSAMYRCASSLGYIGQGEANYGYTFGSGTRLTVV.